This T cell receptor (beta chain) was found in a study of spatial heterogeneity in lung cancer. Study as a whole: Raw sequencing reads included, on average, more than ten appearances of each unique TCR and UMI combination.

Stated time point: sample taken at primary tumor resection. Whole RNA, which was extracted from tumor, nontumor lung tissue or frozen PBMC, was sequenced without any cell sorting. CDR1 and CDR2 (germline): SGHTA, FQGNSA. Trimming cost V 6 bases and J 5 bases, with 13 bases left between them. The CDR3 loop spans 13 amino acids. Unique molecular identifiers tagged every individual TCR cDNA molecule. In TCRdb, the 5' RACE reads were re-called with MiXCR into one record per CDR3 protein. The table shows tens of thousands of distinct CDR3 sequences, with roughly 8% occurring only once. This clonotype originated in a male donor with early-stage non-small cell lung cancer. The specimen was PBMCs, collected at surgery. The V and J genes are TRBV7-2 and TRBJ2-5; D call uncertain. This CDR3 is CASSSGQKETQYF. CDR3 DNA: TGTGCCAGCAGTTCTGGTCAAAAGGAGACCCAGTACTTC.